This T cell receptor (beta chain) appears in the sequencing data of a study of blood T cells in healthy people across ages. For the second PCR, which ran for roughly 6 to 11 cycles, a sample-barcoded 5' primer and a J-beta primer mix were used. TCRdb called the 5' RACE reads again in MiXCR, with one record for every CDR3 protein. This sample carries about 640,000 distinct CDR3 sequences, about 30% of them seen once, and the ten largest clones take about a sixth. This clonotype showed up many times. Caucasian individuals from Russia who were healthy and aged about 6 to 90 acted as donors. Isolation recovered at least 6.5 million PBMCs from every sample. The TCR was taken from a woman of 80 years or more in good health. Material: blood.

CDR3 sequence (DNA): TGTGCCAGCAGTAGGACGAGCTCCTACAATGAGCAGTTCTTC. Translation: CASSRTSSYNEQFF. The gene calls are TRBV6-2 or TRBV6-3 and TRBJ2-1; no definite D call. This CDR3 spans 14 amino acids. Trimming took off 5 bases at V and 0 bases at J, with 8 bases between the two ends. The germline V gene has CDR1 MNHEY and CDR2 SVGEGT.